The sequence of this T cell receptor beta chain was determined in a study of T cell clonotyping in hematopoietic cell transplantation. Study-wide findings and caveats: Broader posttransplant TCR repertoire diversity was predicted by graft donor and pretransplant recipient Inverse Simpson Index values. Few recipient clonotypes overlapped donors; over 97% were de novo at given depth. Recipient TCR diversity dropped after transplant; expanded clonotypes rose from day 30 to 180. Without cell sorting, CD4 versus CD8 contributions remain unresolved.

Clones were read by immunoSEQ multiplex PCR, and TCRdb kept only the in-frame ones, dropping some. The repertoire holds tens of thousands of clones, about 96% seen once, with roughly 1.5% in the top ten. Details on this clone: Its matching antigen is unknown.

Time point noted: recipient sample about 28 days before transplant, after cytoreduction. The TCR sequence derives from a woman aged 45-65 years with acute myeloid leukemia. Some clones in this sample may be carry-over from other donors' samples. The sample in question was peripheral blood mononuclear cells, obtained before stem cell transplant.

Here the CDR3 DNA reads TGTGCCAGCAGCTTAGTCTCCTATAATTCACCCCTCCACTTT. This translates into CASSLVSYNSPLHF. The V call is TRBV7-6, the J call TRBJ1-6; D is unclear. Trimming pared 1 base from V and 0 bases from J, leaving 1 base between. Germline lookup yields CDR1 SGHVS and CDR2 FNYEAQ. This CDR3 comprises 14 residues.